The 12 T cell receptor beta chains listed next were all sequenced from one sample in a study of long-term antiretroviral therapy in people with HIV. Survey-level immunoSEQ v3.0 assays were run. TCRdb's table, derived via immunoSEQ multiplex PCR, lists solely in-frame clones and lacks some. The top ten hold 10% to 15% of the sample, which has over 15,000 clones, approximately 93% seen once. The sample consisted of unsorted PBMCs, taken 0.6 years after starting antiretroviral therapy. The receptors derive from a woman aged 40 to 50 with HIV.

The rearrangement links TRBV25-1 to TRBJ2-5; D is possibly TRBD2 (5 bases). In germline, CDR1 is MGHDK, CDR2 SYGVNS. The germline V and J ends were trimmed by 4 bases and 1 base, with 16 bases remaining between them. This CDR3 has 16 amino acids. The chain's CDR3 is CASSGVSRGSQETQYF. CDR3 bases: TGTGCCAGCAGTGGAGTGTCGAGAGGGTCCCAAGAGACCCAGTACTTC.

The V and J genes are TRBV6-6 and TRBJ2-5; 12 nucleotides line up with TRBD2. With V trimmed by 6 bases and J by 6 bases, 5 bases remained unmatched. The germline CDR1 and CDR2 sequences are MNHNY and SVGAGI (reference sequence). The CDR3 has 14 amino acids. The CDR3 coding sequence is TGTGCCAGCAGCCGGACTAGCGGGGAACAGACCCAGTACTTC. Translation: CASSRTSGEQTQYF.

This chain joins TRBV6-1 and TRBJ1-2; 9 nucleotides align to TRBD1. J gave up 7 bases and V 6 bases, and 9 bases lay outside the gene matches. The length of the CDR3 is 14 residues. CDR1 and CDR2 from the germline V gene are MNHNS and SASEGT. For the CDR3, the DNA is TGTGCCAGCAGCGATCCACAGGGGGCAAGTGGCTACACCTTC. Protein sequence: CASSDPQGASGYTF.

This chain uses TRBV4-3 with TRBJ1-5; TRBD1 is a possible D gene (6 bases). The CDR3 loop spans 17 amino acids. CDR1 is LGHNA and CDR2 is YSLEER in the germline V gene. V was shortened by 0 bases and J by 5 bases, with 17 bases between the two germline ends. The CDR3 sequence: CASSQDLQTGRHQPQHF. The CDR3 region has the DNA TGCGCCAGCAGCCAAGATTTACAGACAGGACGTCATCAGCCCCAGCATTTT.

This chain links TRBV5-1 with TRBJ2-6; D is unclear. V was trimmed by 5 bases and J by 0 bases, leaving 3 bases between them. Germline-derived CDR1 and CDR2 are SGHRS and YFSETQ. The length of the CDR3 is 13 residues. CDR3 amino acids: CASRDSGANVLTF. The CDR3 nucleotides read TGCGCCAGCAGGGACTCTGGGGCCAACGTCCTGACTTTC.

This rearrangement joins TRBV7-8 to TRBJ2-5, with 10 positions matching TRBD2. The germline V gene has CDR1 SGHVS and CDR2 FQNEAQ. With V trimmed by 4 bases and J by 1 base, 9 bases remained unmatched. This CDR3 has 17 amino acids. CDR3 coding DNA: TGTGCCAGCAGCTCTATCGTATTAGCGGGGGGCCAAGAGACCCAGTACTTC. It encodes CASSSIVLAGGQETQYF. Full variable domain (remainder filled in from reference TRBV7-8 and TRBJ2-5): GAGVSQSPRYKVAKRGQDVALRCDPISGHVSLFWYQQALGQGPEFLTYFQNEAQLDKSGLPSDRFFAERPEGSVSTLKIQRTQQEDSAVYLCASSSIVLAGGQETQYFGPGTRLLVL.

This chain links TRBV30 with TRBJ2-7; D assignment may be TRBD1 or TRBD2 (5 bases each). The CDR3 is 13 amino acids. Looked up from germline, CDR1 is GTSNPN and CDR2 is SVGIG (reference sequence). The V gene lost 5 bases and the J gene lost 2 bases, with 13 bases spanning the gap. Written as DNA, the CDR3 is TGTGCCTGGGGGACCTCGGGGACCTACGAGCAGTACTTC. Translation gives CAWGTSGTYEQYF.

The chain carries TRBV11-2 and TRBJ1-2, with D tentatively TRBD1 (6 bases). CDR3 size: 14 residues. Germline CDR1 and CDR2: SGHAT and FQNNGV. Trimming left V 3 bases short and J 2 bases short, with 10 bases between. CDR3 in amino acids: CASSFGTPNYGYTF. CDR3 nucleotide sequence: TGTGCCAGCAGCTTCGGGACACCCAACTATGGCTACACCTTC.

The CDR3 protein is CASSLAVLAGGFHTQYF. In DNA, the CDR3 is TGTGCCAGCAGCTTAGCGGTACTAGCGGGGGGGTTCCATACGCAGTATTTT. The chain employs TRBV7-9 and TRBJ2-3; 13 nucleotides match TRBD2. The germline V gene encodes CDR1 SEHNR and CDR2 FQNEAQ (reference sequence). The trim removed 0 bases at V and 7 bases at J, leaving 7 bases unmatched. The CDR3 loop spans 17 amino acids.

CDR3 protein: CASSSLAVNPYEQYF. CDR3 DNA sequence: TGTGCCAGCAGTTCACTGGCCGTGAATCCCTACGAGCAGTACTTC. J is TRBJ2-7 and V is TRBV28; D uncertain. The germline V and J ends were trimmed by 4 bases and 2 bases, with 15 bases remaining between them. The CDR3 totals 15 residues. Germline V CDR1 and CDR2: MDHEN, SYDVKM.

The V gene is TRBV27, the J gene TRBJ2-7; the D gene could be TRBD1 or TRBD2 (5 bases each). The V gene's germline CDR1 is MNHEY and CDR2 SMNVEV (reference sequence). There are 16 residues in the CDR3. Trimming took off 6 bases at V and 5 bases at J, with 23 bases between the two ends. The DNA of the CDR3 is TGTGCCAGCAGATTTATACCGGGACGCTACACCCACGAGCAGTACTTC. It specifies CASRFIPGRYTHEQYF.

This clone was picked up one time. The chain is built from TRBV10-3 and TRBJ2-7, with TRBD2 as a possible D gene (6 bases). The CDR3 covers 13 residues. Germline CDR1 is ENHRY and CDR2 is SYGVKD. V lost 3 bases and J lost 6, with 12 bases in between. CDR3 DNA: TGTGCCATCAGTGAATCGCCCGGGGGCGAGCAGTACTTC. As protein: CAISESPGGEQYF.